Following are 11 T cell receptor beta chains from one sample sequenced in a study of T cell responses to AZD1222 COVID-19 vaccine. Assay used: immunoSEQ multiplex PCR; TCRdb lists only in-frame clones, some missing. The profile shows about 81,000 clones, roughly nine tenths of them singletons. The sample in question was peripheral blood, obtained on day 0 of AZD1222 vaccination. Receptor source: an adult in good health.

This clone was found once. V is TRBV29-1 and J is TRBJ2-7; 7 positions agree with TRBD2. V was pared by 4 bases and J by 0 bases, with 3 bases of the junction left unmatched. This CDR3 has 13 residues. CDR1 is SQVTM, CDR2 ANQGSEA, per germline. In DNA form, the CDR3 reads TGCAGCGTTGGGGCGGGGGACTCCTACGAGCAGTACTTC. Protein: CSVGAGDSYEQYF.

This clone appeared a few times. This sequence joins TRBV6-5 and TRBJ2-1; D might be TRBD2 (6 bases). This CDR3 is built from 16 residues. V was pared by 0 bases and J by 2 bases, with 11 bases between. Germline CDR1 MNHEY, CDR2 SVGAGI. CDR3 bases: TGTGCCAGCAGTTACTCGAATAGCGGAGCCTACAATGAGCAGTTCTTC. Encoded protein: CASSYSNSGAYNEQFF.

The chain is built from TRBV19 and TRBJ1-1; D possibly corresponds to TRBD1 (5 bases). The CDR3 length is 13 residues. CDR1 and CDR2 from the germline V gene are LNHDA and SQIVND (reference sequence). Trimming cost V 8 bases and J 4 bases, with 14 bases left between them. In DNA form, the CDR3 reads TGTGCCAGTCAATCTAGAGGGGTCACTGAAGCTTTCTTT. It yields the protein CASQSRGVTEAFF.

This clone has a single count. The rearrangement joins TRBV30 to TRBJ2-7; 12 nucleotides match TRBD2. Germline V lookup: CDR1 GTSNPN, CDR2 SVGIG (reference sequence). Unmatched junction bases numbered 9, after V lost 2 bases and J lost 13 bases. This CDR3 has 13 residues. Written as DNA, the CDR3 is TGTGCCTGGAGTCTCTCAACGACTAGCGGGAGCTACTTC. It codes for CAWSLSTTSGSYF.

The genes are TRBV11-2 and TRBJ2-1; TRBD2 matches at 13 bases. This CDR3 has 18 residues. The germline V gene encodes CDR1 SGHAT and CDR2 FQNNGV. The junction had 9 bases not matched to a gene; V was cut back by 5 bases and J by 2 bases. The CDR3 here is CASSLGTSGIPAYNEQFF. CDR3 DNA sequence: TGTGCCAGCAGCCTCGGGACTAGCGGGATCCCAGCCTACAATGAGCAGTTCTTC.

V is TRBV6-5 and J is TRBJ1-1; 9 bases are a match to TRBD1. The germline V gene encodes CDR1 MNHEY and CDR2 SVGAGI. CDR3 size: 14 residues. After removal of 6 bases from V and 6 bases from J, the junction contained 8 bases not matched to a gene. DNA for the CDR3: TGTGCCAGCAGATCGGGACAGGGTCTCCCTGAAGCTTTCTTT. Amino acid sequence: CASRSGQGLPEAFF.

V usage is TRBV21-1 and J usage is TRBJ2-7; the table names TRBD1, a call not compared with the DNA. TRBV21-1 is labeled a pseudogene. The CDR3 is 13 amino acids. CDR3 loop: CASSKMQSYEQYF. The CDR3 DNA reads as TGTGCCAGCAGCAAAATGCAGTCCTACGAGCAGTACTTC.

The rearrangement links TRBV24-1 to TRBJ1-1; D perhaps matches TRBD1 (6 bases). The germline V and J ends were trimmed by 3 bases and 1 base, with 8 bases remaining between them. The V gene's germline CDR1 is KGHDR and CDR2 SFDVKD. The CDR3 loop spans 14 amino acids. In DNA form, the CDR3 reads TGTGCCACCAGTGATCCGGGACAGAACACTGAAGCTTTCTTT. It encodes CATSDPGQNTEAFF.

V gene TRBV5-5 combines with J gene TRBJ2-7, with D hard to call. The CDR3 has 13 amino acids. V shed 0 bases and J shed 4 bases, with 8 bases lying between them. In germline, CDR1 is SGHKS, CDR2 YYEKEE (reference sequence). The CDR3 spells CASSLVGTYEQYF. For the CDR3, the DNA is TGTGCCAGCAGCTTGGTGGGAACTTACGAGCAGTACTTC.

Remarks on this clone: The same CDR3 can be traced to other DNA sequences in this sample. V is TRBV14 and J is TRBJ1-5, with D unresolved. V gave up 1 base and J gave up 6 bases, with 7 bases separating them. Germline CDR1 is SGHDN and CDR2 is FVKESK. CDR3 size: 13 residues. As DNA, the CDR3 is TGTGCCAGCAGCCAAGGTGAGGGTCAGCCCCAGCATTTT. Translation: CASSQGEGQPQHF.

This clone was found a few times. The chain uses TRBV28 and TRBJ2-5; unclear D gene. CDR1 is MDHEN and CDR2 is SYDVKM in the germline V gene. V dropped 1 base and J dropped 1 base, with 13 bases sitting between them. This CDR3 spans 16 amino acids. The DNA of the CDR3 is TGTGCCAGCAGTTTATTTGTCGTGGACGGCCAAGAGACCCAGTACTTC. This encodes CASSLFVVDGQETQYF.